This TCR beta chain originates from a study of OX40 agonist ivuxolimab in advanced cancers. Findings and caveats of the study: Among the lowest levels of clonal expansion were found in partial responders at 0.1-3.0 mg/kg.

As to this clone: As yet, its antigen is unknown.

Assay: immunoSEQ multiplex PCR; the TCRdb copy retains only in-frame clones and omits some. The data contain tens of thousands of clones, approximately 87% of them singletons. Blood got drawn at baseline, again on cycle 4 day 1, and then on cycle 7 day 1. V lost 5 bases to trimming and J lost 2 bases; unmatched junction nucleotides: 18. This CDR3 is built from 19 residues. The germline V gene encodes CDR1 MDHEN and CDR2 SYDVKM. The starting material was CD4+ or CD8+ T cells sorted from blood, obtained in a trial of the OX40 agonist ivuxolimab. This clonotype was sampled from an adult with an advanced solid tumor such as melanoma, head and neck, liver or kidney cancer. The genes are TRBV28 and TRBJ2-7; TRBD2 aligns across 10 bases. The CDR3 loop reads CASSTSLGRLAGRTYEQYF. In DNA form, the CDR3 reads TGTGCCAGCAGTACAAGCTTGGGAAGACTAGCGGGTCGAACCTACGAGCAGTACTTC.